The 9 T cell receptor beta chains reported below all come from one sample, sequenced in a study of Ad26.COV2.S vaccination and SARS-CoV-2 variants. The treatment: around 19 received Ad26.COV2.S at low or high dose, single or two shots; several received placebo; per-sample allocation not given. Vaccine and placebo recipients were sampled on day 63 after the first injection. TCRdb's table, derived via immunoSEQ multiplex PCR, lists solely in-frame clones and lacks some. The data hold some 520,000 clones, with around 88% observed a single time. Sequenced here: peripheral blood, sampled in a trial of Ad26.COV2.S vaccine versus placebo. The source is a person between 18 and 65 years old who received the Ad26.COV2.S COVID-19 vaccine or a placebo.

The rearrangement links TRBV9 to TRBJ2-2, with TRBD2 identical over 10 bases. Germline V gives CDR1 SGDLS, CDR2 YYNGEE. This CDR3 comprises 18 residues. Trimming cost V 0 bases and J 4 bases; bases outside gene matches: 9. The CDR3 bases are TGTGCCAGCAGCGTAGTCCCCCTGTTAGCGGGAGGCACCGGGGAGCTGTTTTTT. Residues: CASSVVPLLAGGTGELFF.

CDR3 region: CASSQDGSDNTQYF. The CDR3 nucleotides are TGTGCCAGCAGCCAAGACGGCTCGGATAATACGCAGTATTTT. This chain connects TRBV4-2 to TRBJ2-3, with D unclear. Trimming took 0 bases from V and 7 from J, leaving 11 bases between them. CDR1 and CDR2 (germline): LGHNA, YNFKEQ. There are 14 residues in the CDR3.

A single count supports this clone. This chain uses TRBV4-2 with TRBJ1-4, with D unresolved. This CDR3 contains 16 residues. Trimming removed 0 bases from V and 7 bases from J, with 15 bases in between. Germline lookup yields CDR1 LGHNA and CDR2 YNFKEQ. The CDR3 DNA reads TGTGCCAGCAGCCAAGATTCAGGTGGATCTACTGAAAAACTGTTTTTT. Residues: CASSQDSGGSTEKLFF.

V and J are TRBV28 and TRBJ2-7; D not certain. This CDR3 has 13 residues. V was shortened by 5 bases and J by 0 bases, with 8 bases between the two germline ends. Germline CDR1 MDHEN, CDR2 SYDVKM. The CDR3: CASSPPPSYEQYF. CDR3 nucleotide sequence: TGTGCCAGCAGTCCCCCACCCTCCTACGAGCAGTACTTC.

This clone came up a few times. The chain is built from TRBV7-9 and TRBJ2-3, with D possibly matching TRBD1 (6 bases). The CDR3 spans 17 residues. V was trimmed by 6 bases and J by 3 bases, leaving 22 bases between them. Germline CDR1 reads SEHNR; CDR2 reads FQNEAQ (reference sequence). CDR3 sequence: CASSSPRRGQQTDTQYF. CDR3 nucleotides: TGTGCCAGCAGTTCGCCCCGCAGGGGCCAGCAGACAGATACGCAGTATTTT.

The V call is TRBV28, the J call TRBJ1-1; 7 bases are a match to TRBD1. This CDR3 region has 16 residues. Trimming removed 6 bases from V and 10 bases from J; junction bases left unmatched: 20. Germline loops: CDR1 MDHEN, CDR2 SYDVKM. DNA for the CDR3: TGTGCCAGCAGCCCCCCTGGGGTTTTTAGTCGACAGGGAGCTTTCTTT. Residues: CASSPPGVFSRQGAFF.

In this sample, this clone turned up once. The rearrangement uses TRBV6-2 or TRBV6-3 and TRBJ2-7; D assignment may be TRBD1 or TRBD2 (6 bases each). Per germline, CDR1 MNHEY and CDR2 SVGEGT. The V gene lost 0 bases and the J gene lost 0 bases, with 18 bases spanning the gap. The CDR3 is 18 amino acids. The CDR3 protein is CASSYSSRGQVLSYEQYF. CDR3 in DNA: TGTGCCAGCAGTTACTCATCTCGGGGGCAGGTCCTCTCCTACGAGCAGTACTTC.

The CDR3 DNA sequence: TGTGCCAGCAGGGATCGACAGGGTTTAATACCGAACACTGAAGCTTTCTTT. Amino acid sequence: CASRDRQGLIPNTEAFF. This chain joins TRBV2 and TRBJ1-1; TRBD1 matches 7 bases. The germline gives CDR1 SNHLY, CDR2 FYNNEI. The CDR3 covers 17 residues. Germline trimming cut 6 bases from V and 1 base from J; bases unmatched to any gene: 14.

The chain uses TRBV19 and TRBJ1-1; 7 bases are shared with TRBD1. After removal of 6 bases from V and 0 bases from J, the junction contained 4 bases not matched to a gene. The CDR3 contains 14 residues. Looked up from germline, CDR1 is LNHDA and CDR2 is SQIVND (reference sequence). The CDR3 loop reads CASSSGQLNTEAFF. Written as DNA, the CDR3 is TGTGCCAGTAGCTCGGGACAGCTGAACACTGAAGCTTTCTTT.